One and the same sample provided the 32 T cell receptor beta chains below, sequenced in a study of radiotherapy plus CTLA-4 blockade in lung cancer. Sequencing used immunoSEQ multiplex PCR; TCRdb keeps in-frame clones, though not all of them. There are some 64,000 clones in the sample; roughly 77% occur only once, and approximately 4% lies in the top ten. The specimen comprised peripheral blood, sampled from a patient treated with radiotherapy plus ipilimumab. These receptors were taken from a human donor with non-small cell lung cancer who had a complete response to radiotherapy plus ipilimumab.

The chain combines TRBV7-2 with TRBJ2-1; 11 bases line up with TRBD2. The CDR3 spans 14 residues. Trimming at V came to 3 bases and at J to 9 bases, leaving 4 bases not matched to a gene. Germline CDR1 is SGHTA and CDR2 is FQGNSA. The CDR3 here is CASSFLAGGGEQFF. The CDR3 DNA reads as TGTGCCAGCAGCTTCTTAGCGGGAGGGGGTGAGCAGTTCTTC.

The table lists this clone with a count of one. The genes are TRBV7-2 and TRBJ2-7, with D unresolved. With 6 bases removed from V and 2 bases from J, the gap between germline ends came to 8 bases. The CDR3 is made up of 12 amino acids. The germline gives CDR1 SGHTA, CDR2 FQGNSA. DNA of the CDR3: TGTGCCAGCAGTTCAGACCCCTACGAGCAGTACTTC. Translation gives CASSSDPYEQYF.

The chain has TRBV6-6 and TRBJ2-5, with TRBD2 matching over 10 bases. With 4 bases clipped from V and 4 bases from J, the junction kept 6 bases outside the gene matches. CDR1 is MNHNY and CDR2 is SVGAGI in the germline V gene (reference sequence). The CDR3 is made up of 15 amino acids. CDR3 loop: CASSSQAGGAETQYF. The CDR3 region has the DNA TGTGCCAGCAGTTCCCAAGCGGGGGGGGCAGAGACCCAGTACTTC.

This clone showed up just once. The chain employs TRBV10-3 and TRBJ2-1, with unresolved D. There are 18 residues in the CDR3. Looked up from germline, CDR1 is ENHRY and CDR2 is SYGVKD. With 0 bases removed from V and 3 bases from J, the gap between germline ends came to 18 bases. DNA for the CDR3: TGTGCCATCAGTGAGTCGTATGGGGTTACATCATTCTACAATGAGCAGTTCTTC. It codes for CAISESYGVTSFYNEQFF.

The V call is TRBV5-4, the J call TRBJ1-1, with D hard to call. The V gene's germline CDR1 is SGHNT and CDR2 YYREEE (reference sequence). Trimming cost V 1 base and J 1 base, with 11 bases left between them. The CDR3 length is 15 residues. CDR3 DNA: TGTGCCAGCAGCTTGTTTCGGGAGGCGAACACTGAAGCTTTCTTT. This translates into CASSLFREANTEAFF.

The chain carries TRBV2 and TRBJ2-7; no firm D call. V dropped 3 bases and J dropped 3 bases, with 6 bases sitting between them. The CDR3 extends over 12 amino acids. CDR1 and CDR2 (germline): SNHLY, FYNNEI. The CDR3 sequence: CASSERGYEQYV. CDR3 bases: TGTGCCAGCAGTGAGAGAGGCTACGAGCAGTACGTC.

This rearrangement joins TRBV7-2 to TRBJ1-6, with TRBD1 matching over 12 bases. The CDR3 spans 17 residues. With 1 base clipped from V and 8 bases from J, the junction kept 6 bases outside the gene matches. The germline V gene encodes CDR1 SGHTA and CDR2 FQGNSA. The CDR3 reads CASSLGTGTGGYSPLHF. CDR3 DNA: TGTGCCAGCAGCTTAGGGACCGGGACAGGGGGCTATTCACCCCTCCACTTT.

V is TRBV5-6 and J is TRBJ2-1, with D unresolved. Trimming took 4 bases from V and 7 from J, leaving 6 bases between them. The germline V gene encodes CDR1 SGHDT and CDR2 YYEEEE. This CDR3 region has 11 residues. This chain's CDR3 is CASSRLNEQFF. The CDR3 nucleotides are TGTGCCAGCAGCAGGTTAAATGAGCAGTTCTTC.

This chain uses TRBV18 with TRBJ1-2, with D possibly TRBD1 on 6 matching bases. Germline V lookup: CDR1 KGHSH, CDR2 LQKENI. The CDR3 spans 15 residues. Trimming took off 1 base at V and 3 bases at J, with 12 bases between the two ends. CDR3 region: CASSPRQGRDYGYTF. The CDR3 DNA follows: TGTGCCAGCTCACCACGGCAGGGGAGGGACTATGGCTACACCTTC.

The chain's CDR3 is CASSLTSGGHLEQYF. In DNA, the CDR3 is TGTGCCAGCAGCTTGACTAGCGGGGGACACTTAGAGCAGTACTTC. The chain couples TRBV7-2 to TRBJ2-7, with TRBD2 identical over 12 bases. V trimming: 3 bases; J trimming: 7 bases; junction bases outside the gene matches: 7. Per the germline V gene, CDR1 is SGHTA and CDR2 is FQGNSA. The CDR3 runs 15 residues.

This clone was found once. The chain combines TRBV2 with TRBJ1-1; no definite D call. This CDR3 is 19 amino acids long. Germline values: CDR1 SNHLY, CDR2 FYNNEI. Trimming took 6 bases from V and 0 from J, leaving 26 bases between them. CDR3: CASRPYPDPRGTMNTEAFF. The CDR3 bases are TGTGCCAGCAGGCCCTACCCAGACCCCCGAGGAACCATGAACACTGAAGCTTTCTTT. The variable domain in full, with the rest retrieved from reference TRBV2 and TRBJ1-1, is EPEVTQTPSHQVTQMGQEVILRCVPISNHLYFYWYRQILGQKVEFLVSFYNNEISEKSEIFDDQFSVERPDGSNFTLKIRSTKLEDSAMYFCASRPYPDPRGTMNTEAFFGQGTRLTVV.

This clone was seen a few times. The genes are TRBV27 and TRBJ2-2; D ambiguous. This CDR3 comprises 13 residues. CDR1 and CDR2 (germline): MNHEY, SMNVEV (reference sequence). The V end lost 6 bases, the J end lost 12 bases, and 17 bases lay between the germline ends. The CDR3 region has the DNA TGTGCCAGCAGGCCAGGTTTCGAGAGCCAGCTGTTTTTT. It translates to CASRPGFESQLFF.

This rearrangement joins TRBV5-5 to TRBJ1-5, with D unclear. In germline, CDR1 is SGHKS, CDR2 YYEKEE (reference sequence). The CDR3 totals 15 residues. V lost 0 bases and J lost 0, with 7 bases in between. The chain's CDR3 is CASSLVGYSNQPQHF. The CDR3 region has the DNA TGTGCCAGCAGCTTGGTAGGGTATAGCAATCAGCCCCAGCATTTT.

This clone was observed a handful of times. CDR3 in DNA: TGCAGCGTTGAAAGGACTGGCATTAGGTTTGAGCAGTTCTTC. Translation: CSVERTGIRFEQFF. The J gene is TRBJ2-1, the V gene TRBV29-1, with D perhaps TRBD2 (5 bases). V was cut by 2 bases and J by 9 bases, with 17 bases left in between. The V gene's germline CDR1 is SQVTM and CDR2 ANQGSEA. The CDR3 spans 14 residues.

V is TRBV5-6 and J is TRBJ2-2; 9 positions match TRBD2. V trimming: 0 bases; J trimming: 9 bases; junction bases outside the gene matches: 3. The germline CDR1 and CDR2 sequences are SGHDT and YYEEEE. CDR3 size: 14 residues. Here the CDR3 DNA reads TGTGCCAGCAGCTTGGTTAGCGGGAGCCGGGAGCTGTTTTTT. It specifies CASSLVSGSRELFF.

The genes are TRBV7-2 and TRBJ1-5, with unresolved D. The V end lost 5 bases, the J end lost 1 base, and 12 bases lay between the germline ends. CDR1 SGHTA and CDR2 FQGNSA come from the germline V gene. There are 15 residues in the CDR3. CDR3 nucleotide sequence: TGTGCCAGCAGCCCGGGAGGGTCCAGCAATCAGCCCCAGCATTTT. As protein: CASSPGGSSNQPQHF.

The chain carries TRBV11-3 and TRBJ1-2; 7 bases agree with TRBD1. This CDR3 is built from 13 residues. CDR1 is SGHNT and CDR2 is YENEEA in the germline V gene. Germline trimming cut 5 bases from V and 3 bases from J; bases unmatched to any gene: 3. The CDR3 spells CASSLDRDYGYTF. For the CDR3, the DNA is TGTGCCAGCAGCCTCGACAGGGACTATGGCTACACCTTC.

The chain joins TRBV7-2 to TRBJ2-5; 12 bases map to TRBD2. Germline V gene data show CDR1 as SGHTA and CDR2 as FQGNSA. J lost 2 bases, V lost 5 bases, and 9 bases had no gene match. This CDR3 has 17 residues. The CDR3 DNA is TGTGCCAGCAGCCTGGGACTAGCGGGCACAGCTCAAGAGACCCAGTACTTC. This encodes CASSLGLAGTAQETQYF.

This chain connects TRBV11-2 to TRBJ2-1; 7 bases match TRBD1. Per the germline V gene, CDR1 is SGHAT and CDR2 is FQNNGV. V lost 0 bases, J lost 2 bases, and 7 bases stayed unmatched. There are 17 residues in the CDR3. This CDR3 is CASSLDPGTVAYNEQFF. DNA for the CDR3: TGTGCCAGCAGCTTAGATCCCGGGACAGTAGCCTACAATGAGCAGTTCTTC. The variable domain in full, completed from reference TRBV11-2 and TRBJ2-1, reads EAGVAQSPRYKIIEKRQSVAFWCNPISGHATLYWYQQILGQGPKLLIQFQNNGVVDDSQLPKDRFSAERLKGVDSTLKIQPAKLEDSAVYLCASSLDPGTVAYNEQFFGPGTRLTVL.

This clone was picked up one time. The chain has TRBV7-2 and TRBJ1-2; D call uncertain. Germline CDR1 SGHTA, CDR2 FQGNSA. The CDR3 extends over 14 amino acids. V dropped 1 base and J dropped 4 bases, with 10 bases sitting between them. The chain's CDR3 is CASSLGSVFYGYTF. For the CDR3, the DNA is TGTGCCAGCAGCTTAGGGTCAGTCTTCTATGGCTACACCTTC.

The chain recombines TRBV10-3 with TRBJ2-1, with 8 bases that match TRBD2. Germline CDR1 is ENHRY and CDR2 is SYGVKD. The CDR3 loop spans 13 amino acids. V was pared by 5 bases and J by 7 bases, with 4 bases of the junction left unmatched. CDR3 in DNA: TGTGCCATCAGTCGGGAGGGTCCAAATGAGCAGTTCTTC. This encodes CAISREGPNEQFF.

This clone turned up a few times. The CDR3: CASSQRTGGEGEAFF. The CDR3 bases are TGCGCCAGCAGCCAACGGACAGGGGGAGAGGGTGAAGCTTTCTTT. The rearrangement links TRBV4-1 to TRBJ1-1; 10 bases line up with TRBD1. J was trimmed by 7 bases and V by 2 bases; bases with no gene match: 7. CDR3 length equals 15 residues. Germline V gene data show CDR1 as MGHRA and CDR2 as YSYEKL.

This chain joins TRBV10-3 and TRBJ2-3, with TRBD2 matching 14 bases. The CDR3 consists of 15 residues. The trim removed 6 bases at V and 6 bases at J, leaving 5 bases unmatched. CDR1 ENHRY and CDR2 SYGVKD come from the germline V gene. The CDR3 loop is CAIRGLAGELDTQYF. The DNA of the CDR3 is TGTGCCATCAGGGGACTAGCGGGAGAGTTGGATACGCAGTATTTT.

The rearrangement links TRBV19 to TRBJ1-2, with D maybe TRBD1 (5 bases). Trimming left V 5 bases short and J 4 bases short, with 23 bases between. The germline V gene encodes CDR1 LNHDA and CDR2 SQIVND (reference sequence). CDR3 length: 17 residues. CDR3 nucleotides: TGTGCCAGTAGTCAGTCTGCATCAGGGCGCAGGGCCTATGGCTACACCTTC. It is translated as CASSQSASGRRAYGYTF.

Only a few counts were recorded for this clone. The V gene is TRBV27, the J gene TRBJ1-2; the match to TRBD1 covers 8 bases. The V and J ends lost 6 bases and 3 bases, in that order; junction bases with no gene match: 6. The CDR3 length is 14 residues. Germline loops: CDR1 MNHEY, CDR2 SMNVEV (reference sequence). CDR3 sequence: CASRTGQGDYGYTF. The DNA for the CDR3 is TGTGCCAGCAGAACTGGACAGGGTGACTATGGCTACACCTTC.

The V gene is TRBV30, the J gene TRBJ1-1, with D tentatively TRBD1 (5 bases). Germline CDR1 is GTSNPN and CDR2 is SVGIG (reference sequence). This CDR3 contains 13 residues. Trimming took off 0 bases at V and 5 bases at J, with 10 bases between the two ends. The CDR3 coding sequence is TGTGCCTGGAGTGTAGGGGAACTGACTGAAGCTTTCTTT. Protein sequence: CAWSVGELTEAFF.

The rearrangement links TRBV7-2 to TRBJ2-7; 7 nucleotides match TRBD2. The germline CDR1 and CDR2 sequences are SGHTA and FQGNSA. CDR3 length: 16 amino acids. V dropped 1 base and J dropped 7; count of bases not matched to a gene: 13. The CDR3, as DNA: TGTGCCAGCAGCTTAGTGGCGGGATCGGGAGCGGGGGAGCAGTACGTC. This sequence encodes CASSLVAGSGAGEQYV.

For this clone: Distinct nucleotide sequences in the sample also encode this CDR3. The V gene is TRBV18, the J gene TRBJ2-3; 7 bases are a match to TRBD2. The junction had 4 bases not matched to a gene; V was cut back by 1 base and J by 0 bases. Germline CDR1 reads KGHSH; CDR2 reads LQKENI. The CDR3 sequence is 16 residues long. CDR3: CASSPRGGPSTDTQYF. The CDR3 coding sequence is TGTGCCAGCTCACCACGGGGGGGACCAAGCACAGATACGCAGTATTTT.

With regard to this clone: An end of the junction does not agree with germline; a read error may underlie this. The genes are TRBV7-7 and TRBJ2-1, with 9 bases identical to TRBD1. Germline CDR1 reads SSHAT; CDR2 reads FNYEAQ (reference sequence). CDR3 length equals 14 residues. The CDR3 loop reads CASSAGTGLNEQFF. DNA of the CDR3: TGTGCTAGCAGCGCCGGGACAGGGTTAAATGAGCAGTTCTTC.

Turning to this clone: An end of the junction does not agree with germline; a read error may underlie this. J is TRBJ1-4 and V is TRBV2, with D tentatively TRBD1 (6 bases). The germline V gene encodes CDR1 SNHLY and CDR2 FYNNEI. This CDR3 contains 16 residues. The CDR3 bases are TGTGCCAGCCTCCCCCTGAGGGGGACAACTGCACCATCTTTAGGCTTT. It is translated as CASLPLRGTTAPSLGF.

J is TRBJ1-2 and V is TRBV28, with 8 nucleotides matching TRBD1. There are 15 residues in the CDR3. Looked up from germline, CDR1 is MDHEN and CDR2 is SYDVKM. The V gene end was trimmed by 6 bases and the J gene end by 9 bases; junction bases not matched to a gene: 15. This CDR3 is CASSQEPSRGHSYTF. CDR3 in DNA: TGTGCCAGCAGCCAAGAACCGTCCAGGGGGCATAGCTACACCTTC.

This rearrangement joins TRBV27 to TRBJ2-1; the match to TRBD1 covers 7 bases. The CDR3 spans 15 residues. In germline, CDR1 is MNHEY, CDR2 SMNVEV (reference sequence). Trimming removed 7 bases from V and 6 bases from J; junction bases left unmatched: 12. The CDR3: CASTSIRQGSNEQFF. The CDR3 DNA is TGTGCCAGCACTTCTATTAGACAGGGATCCAATGAGCAGTTCTTC.